The 26 T cell receptor beta chains below all came from one sample that was sequenced in a study of CD8+CD57+ T cells in acquired aplastic anemia. Genomic DNA acted as the template from which TCR beta VDJ combination and CDR3 sequence profiling were carried out. TCRdb reprocessed the reads with MiXCR, giving one entry per CDR3 protein. The table includes around 150,000 distinct CDR3 sequences, about 40% detected once. Sequenced input: sorted CD4+, CD8+, or CD8+CD57+ T cells (not recorded which) from PBMCs. The receptors were gathered from a human donor in good health, serving as a control.

J is TRBJ1-2 and V is TRBV10-3, with a weak D call TRBD1 (5 bases). The V end lost 8 bases, the J end lost 4 bases, and 14 bases lay between the germline ends. Germline CDR1 reads ENHRY; CDR2 reads SYGVKD. This CDR3 is 13 amino acids long. The DNA for the CDR3 is TGTGCCATCCTCCAGGCCGGGGGCTATGGCTACACCTTC. This gives the protein CAILQAGGYGYTF.

This chain links TRBV11-3 with TRBJ2-1; D perhaps matches TRBD2 (5 bases). V dropped 7 bases and J dropped 5 bases, with 15 bases sitting between them. Germline V lookup: CDR1 SGHNT, CDR2 YENEEA. This CDR3 contains 14 residues. Written as DNA, the CDR3 is TGTGCCAGCACCTTCAACGCGGGCCACAATGAGCAGTTCTTC. Protein product: CASTFNAGHNEQFF.

This chain joins TRBV20-1 and TRBJ2-7; 12 nucleotides line up with TRBD2. The J segment lost 7 bases and the V segment lost 6 bases, leaving 13 bases of the junction unmatched. The CDR3 has 15 residues. Germline loops: CDR1 DFQATT, CDR2 SNEGSKA (reference sequence). The CDR3 reads CSASQNGLAGWEQYF. The CDR3 DNA reads TGCAGTGCCAGCCAGAACGGACTAGCGGGGTGGGAGCAGTACTTC.

This clonotype has more than one count but fewer than ten. The genes are TRBV4-1 and TRBJ1-3; TRBD1 agrees at 11 bases. V lost 1 base, J lost 11 bases, and 19 bases stayed unmatched. Germline CDR1 reads MGHRA; CDR2 reads YSYEKL. This CDR3 has 19 amino acids. DNA for the CDR3: TGCGCCAGCAGCCAAGTTGCCGAAAGGACAGGGGGCAAGCACGGGGCCATATATTTT. Translated, it gives CASSQVAERTGGKHGAIYF.

In its sample, this clonotype was seen a few times. Just one base apart from a much larger clone, this may be a read error. J is TRBJ2-5 and V is TRBV9; tentatively, D is TRBD2 (6 bases). This CDR3 is built from 14 residues. The V and J ends lost 0 bases and 0 bases respectively, with 6 bases between them. The V gene's germline CDR1 is SGDLS and CDR2 YYNGEE. The CDR3 nucleotides read TGTGCCAGCAGCGTAGCGGGGGACCAAGAGACCCAGTACTTC. This sequence encodes CASSVAGDQETQYF.

This chain connects TRBV6-1 to TRBJ2-5; D is tentatively TRBD1 or TRBD2 (8 bases each). The CDR3 is 19 amino acids. V lost 6 bases and J lost 5, with 31 bases in between. Per germline, CDR1 MNHNS and CDR2 SASEGT. The CDR3 nucleotides are TGTGCCAGCAGACGACAGGGGTCCCCTTTCGGGAGGGATTGGGAGACCCAGTACTTC. Translation: CASRRQGSPFGRDWETQYF.

The chain employs TRBV2 and TRBJ1-2; 9 bases match TRBD1. The junction had 5 bases not matched to a gene; V was cut back by 2 bases and J by 7 bases. The CDR3 loop spans 14 amino acids. Germline values: CDR1 SNHLY, CDR2 FYNNEI. The CDR3 here is CASSERGTGFGYTF. CDR3 sequence (DNA): TGTGCCAGCAGTGAACGCGGGACAGGGTTTGGCTACACCTTC. Variable domain in full (rest from reference TRBV2 and TRBJ1-2): EPEVTQTPSHQVTQMGQEVILRCVPISNHLYFYWYRQILGQKVEFLVSFYNNEISEKSEIFDDQFSVERPDGSNFTLKIRSTKLEDSAMYFCASSERGTGFGYTFGSGTRLTVV.

This clonotype was seen a few times. Possible read error: a much larger clone is one base away. This rearrangement joins TRBV9 to TRBJ2-1, with 8 bases that match TRBD1. The germline V gene has CDR1 SGDLS and CDR2 YYNGEE. CDR3 length: 15 residues. DNA for the CDR3: TGTGCCAGCAGCCCCCGTGACAGGGGTAGCAATGAGCGGTTCTTC. It specifies CASSPRDRGSNERFF.

This clonotype came up many times. The CDR3 DNA follows: TGCAGTGCTAGACGAAGGGACAGGGGTTCACCCCTCCACTTT. It is translated as CSARRRDRGSPLHF. This chain connects TRBV20-1 to TRBJ1-6; 10 bases agree with TRBD1. The length of the CDR3 is 14 residues. Germline CDR1 and CDR2: DFQATT and SNEGSKA (reference sequence). V shed 2 bases, J shed 9 bases, and the junction held 4 bases outside the gene matches.

This clonotype was seen at least ten times. The rearrangement uses TRBV27 and TRBJ2-7; 13 positions match TRBD2. Germline V lookup: CDR1 MNHEY, CDR2 SMNVEV (reference sequence). The CDR3 loop spans 14 amino acids. V lost 10 bases and J lost 4; bases outside the gene matches: 7. CDR3 DNA sequence: TGTGCCACCTGGACTAGCGGGAGCATTTACGAGCAGTACTTC. It yields the protein CATWTSGSIYEQYF.

The genes are TRBV6-1 and TRBJ1-4, with D possibly TRBD1 on 5 matching bases. The CDR3 has 16 residues. From germline, CDR1 is MNHNS and CDR2 SASEGT. Trimming shortened V by 6 bases and J by 0 bases, and 14 bases separated the two germline ends. CDR3 DNA sequence: TGTGCCAGCAGGAGGGGAGTGGTTGCAACTAATGAAAAACTGTTTTTT. Protein: CASRRGVVATNEKLFF.

This clonotype was found many times. This chain links TRBV2 with TRBJ2-7; no reliable D call. The germline V gene has CDR1 SNHLY and CDR2 FYNNEI. The CDR3 is 13 residues long. V lost 8 bases to trimming and J lost 5 bases, with 16 bases between them. The CDR3 bases are TGTGCCAGCGCCCAGGCGGAAGGAGACGAGCAGTACTTC. It specifies CASAQAEGDEQYF.

This clonotype was observed many times. The V and J genes are TRBV7-8 and TRBJ2-5; 7 bases line up with TRBD2. The CDR3 sequence is 16 residues long. With 1 base clipped from V and 3 bases from J, the junction kept 8 bases outside the gene matches. The germline gives CDR1 SGHVS, CDR2 FQNEAQ. This chain's CDR3 is CASSLGVRGLKETQYF. The CDR3 DNA reads TGTGCCAGCAGCTTAGGGGTACGGGGACTAAAAGAGACCCAGTACTTC.

V and J are TRBV7-3 and TRBJ2-3, with 7 bases aligning to TRBD2. V gave up 2 bases and J gave up 4 bases; unmatched junction bases: 9. In germline, CDR1 is SGHTA, CDR2 FQGTGA. The CDR3 is 16 amino acids. CDR3 in amino acids: CASSLVLGGEADTQYF. In DNA form, the CDR3 reads TGTGCCAGCAGCTTAGTACTGGGGGGGGAGGCAGATACGCAGTATTTT.

This clonotype was seen many times. The chain combines TRBV30 with TRBJ1-1; D remains ambiguous. CDR3 length equals 13 residues. Between the trimmed V and J ends, which lost 0 bases and 1 base, there was a span of 6 bases. Germline V gene lookup returns CDR1 GTSNPN and CDR2 SVGIG (reference sequence). The CDR3 here is CAWSVSKNTEAFF. The CDR3 region has the DNA TGTGCCTGGAGTGTAAGTAAGAACACTGAAGCTTTCTTT.

This clonotype was seen repeatedly, ten times or more. This chain joins TRBV9 and TRBJ2-5, with 10 bases identical to TRBD2. Germline lookup yields CDR1 SGDLS and CDR2 YYNGEE. The CDR3 is made up of 19 amino acids. V trimming: 1 base; J trimming: 4 bases; junction bases outside the gene matches: 16. In nucleotides, the CDR3 is TGTGCCAGCAGCGTAAGCGGGGGGGCAACTATAGTCAGAGGAGAGACCCAGTACTTC. Translated, it gives CASSVSGGATIVRGETQYF.

This clonotype has ten or more counts. V is TRBV7-9 and J is TRBJ2-2, with D tentatively TRBD1 (6 bases). With 5 bases removed from V and 6 bases from J, the gap between germline ends came to 10 bases. This CDR3 is built from 13 residues. Germline V gene lookup returns CDR1 SEHNR and CDR2 FQNEAQ (reference sequence). DNA for the CDR3: TGTGCCAGCAGCCGACAGGAGGCCGGGGAGCTGTTTTTT. Translation gives CASSRQEAGELFF.

J is TRBJ2-7 and V is TRBV20-1; 11 nucleotides line up with TRBD1. Germline V lookup: CDR1 DFQATT, CDR2 SNEGSKA (reference sequence). Unmatched junction bases numbered 10, after V lost 7 bases and J lost 2 bases. CDR3 size: 15 residues. The CDR3 DNA reads as TGCAGTGTTACTGGACAGGGGGCGCGGGCCTACGAGCAGTACTTC. Protein sequence: CSVTGQGARAYEQYF.

This clonotype was seen many times. One junction end does not reproduce the germline sequence, and a read error may be involved. CDR3 sequence (DNA): TGCGCCAGCAGCCGATCTTTTAGCAAAGATACGCAGTATTTT. Protein sequence: CASSRSFSKDTQYF. The chain couples TRBV4-1 to TRBJ2-3; D call uncertain. Looked up from germline, CDR1 is MGHRA and CDR2 is YSYEKL. This CDR3 has 14 residues.

The sample holds many counts of this clonotype. The chain employs TRBV2 and TRBJ1-1; weak D call: TRBD1 (5 bases). Germline CDR1 SNHLY, CDR2 FYNNEI. This CDR3 is built from 14 residues. Trimming took 8 bases from V and 2 from J, leaving 15 bases between them. The CDR3 region has the DNA TGTGCCAGCGTTCGAACGGGGGGAAACACTGAAGCTTTCTTT. As protein: CASVRTGGNTEAFF.

About this clonotype itself: A read error is likely, as this CDR3 ends without the conserved phenylalanine or tryptophan. V and J are TRBV19 and TRBJ2-7, with a tentative D call TRBD1 (6 bases). The germline gives CDR1 LNHDA, CDR2 SQIVND (reference sequence). The CDR3 has 15 amino acids. CDR3 nucleotides: TGTGCCAGTAGTACCGTACAGGGTAGGTTCTACGACCAGTACTCC. Its translation is CASSTVQGRFYDQYS.

This clonotype was detected a few times. The chain couples TRBV30 to TRBJ2-5; TRBD2 aligns across 10 bases. CDR1 GTSNPN and CDR2 SVGIG come from the germline V gene (reference sequence). V shed 0 bases, J shed 2 bases, and the junction held 6 bases outside the gene matches. The CDR3 has 16 amino acids. CDR3 nucleotide sequence: TGTGCCTGGAGTGTAGTAGCGGGGGGTTCACAAGAGACCCAGTACTTC. Its translation is CAWSVVAGGSQETQYF.

The count of this clonotype is one. The CDR3 protein is CASSKGPNSYEQYF. The CDR3 DNA is TGTGCCAGTAGTAAAGGACCCAACTCCTACGAGCAGTACTTC. The chain carries TRBV19 and TRBJ2-7; D is uncertain. V was pared by 4 bases and J by 0 bases, with 10 bases between. The germline V gene has CDR1 LNHDA and CDR2 SQIVND (reference sequence). This CDR3 contains 14 residues.

This clonotype showed up many times. The chain is built from TRBV9 and TRBJ2-7; weak D call: TRBD1 (6 bases). CDR1 and CDR2 (germline): SGDLS, YYNGEE. CDR3 size: 16 residues. V lost 0 bases and J lost 0, with 13 bases in between. The CDR3 region is CASSVEAHRDSYEQYF. The CDR3 DNA sequence: TGTGCCAGCAGCGTAGAAGCCCACAGGGACTCCTACGAGCAGTACTTC.

The gene calls are TRBV24-1 and TRBJ1-2; the match to TRBD1 covers 8 bases. The CDR3 is 14 residues long. The germline CDR1 and CDR2 sequences are KGHDR and SFDVKD. V shed 5 bases and J 4 bases; nucleotides not matched to a gene: 5. CDR3 nucleotides: TGTGCCACCAGTGGTCTTGACAGGGGCTATGGCTACACCTTC. It translates to CATSGLDRGYGYTF.

The gene calls are TRBV29-1 and TRBJ2-5; D is ambiguous. The CDR3 has 15 amino acids. CDR1 SQVTM and CDR2 ANQGSEA come from the germline V gene. The V end lost 4 bases, the J end lost 2 bases, and 17 bases lay between the germline ends. Here the CDR3 DNA reads TGCAGCGTTGTTATGGGCTCTAGTCAGCAAGAGACCCAGTACTTC. Amino acids: CSVVMGSSQQETQYF.